The source of this TCR beta chain is a study of response to subunit inactivated influenza vaccine. This clonotype was recorded a few times. Antigen unknown. TCRdb analysed the RT-PCR reads with MiXCR anew, one entry per CDR3 protein. The sample consists of around 760,000 distinct CDR3 sequences, over 11% of them appearing once. Whole-study results and caveats: Only a handful of new T cells, the authors suggested, are recruited with each seasonal influenza vaccination.

The CDR3 is 15 residues long. Trimming took 0 bases from V and 9 from J, leaving 14 bases between them. The germline V gene encodes CDR1 SGHTA and CDR2 FQGNSA. This specimen consisted of PBMCs from blood, obtained roughly 15 days before vaccination. The TCR sequence derives from a man between 45 and 60 years old who received an inactivated influenza vaccine. V is TRBV7-2 and J is TRBJ2-2; possible D gene TRBD2, 6 bases. For the CDR3, the DNA is TGTGCCAGCAGCTTAGCGCCGGTCGGGGGTCGGGAGCTGTTTTTT. Protein: CASSLAPVGGRELFF.